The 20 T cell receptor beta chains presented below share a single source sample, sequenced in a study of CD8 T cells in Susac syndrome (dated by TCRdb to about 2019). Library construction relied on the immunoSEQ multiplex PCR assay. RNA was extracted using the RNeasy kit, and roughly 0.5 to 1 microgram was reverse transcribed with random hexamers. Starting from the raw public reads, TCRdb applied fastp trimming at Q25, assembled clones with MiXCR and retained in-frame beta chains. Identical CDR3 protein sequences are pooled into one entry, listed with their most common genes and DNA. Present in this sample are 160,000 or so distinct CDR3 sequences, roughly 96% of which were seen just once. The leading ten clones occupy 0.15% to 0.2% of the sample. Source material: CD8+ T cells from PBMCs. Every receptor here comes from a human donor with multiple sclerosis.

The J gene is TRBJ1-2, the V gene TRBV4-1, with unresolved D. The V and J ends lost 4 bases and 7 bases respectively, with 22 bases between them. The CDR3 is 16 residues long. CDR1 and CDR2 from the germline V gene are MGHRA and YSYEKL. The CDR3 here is CASSPETLPGGSGYTF. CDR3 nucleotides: TGCGCCAGCAGCCCCGAGACTCTGCCGGGAGGGTCTGGCTACACCTTC.

Here the CDR3 DNA reads TGCAGTGCTTGGGGGGACAATACCTACGAGCAGTACTTC. It specifies CSAWGDNTYEQYF. The chain couples TRBV20-1 to TRBJ2-7; D may be TRBD1 or TRBD2 (6 bases each). The germline V gene encodes CDR1 DFQATT and CDR2 SNEGSKA (reference sequence). The CDR3 is 13 amino acids. The ends were cut back, 5 bases at V and 2 bases at J, with 13 bases in the middle.

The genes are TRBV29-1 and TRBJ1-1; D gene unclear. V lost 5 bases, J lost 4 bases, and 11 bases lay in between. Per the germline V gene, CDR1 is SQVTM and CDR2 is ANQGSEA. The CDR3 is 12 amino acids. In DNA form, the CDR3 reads TGCAGCGTTTTGGGATTGTCCACTGAAGCTTTCTTT. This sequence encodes CSVLGLSTEAFF.

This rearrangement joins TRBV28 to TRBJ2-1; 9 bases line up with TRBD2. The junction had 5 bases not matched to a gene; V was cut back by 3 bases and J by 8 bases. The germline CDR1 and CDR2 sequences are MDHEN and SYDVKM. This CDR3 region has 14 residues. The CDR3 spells CASSFSGRYDEQFF. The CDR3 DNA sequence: TGTGCCAGCAGTTTCAGCGGGAGGTACGATGAGCAGTTCTTC. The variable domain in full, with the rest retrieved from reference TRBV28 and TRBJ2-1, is DVKVTQSSRYLVKRTGEKVFLECVQDMDHENMFWYRQDPGLGLRLIYFSYDVKMKEKGDIPEGYSVSREKKERFSLILESASTNQTSMYLCASSFSGRYDEQFFGPGTRLTVL.

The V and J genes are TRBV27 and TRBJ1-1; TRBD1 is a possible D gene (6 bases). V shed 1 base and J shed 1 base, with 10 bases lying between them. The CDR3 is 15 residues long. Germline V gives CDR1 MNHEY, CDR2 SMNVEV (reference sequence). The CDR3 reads CASSLLGATNTEAFF. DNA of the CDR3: TGTGCCAGCAGTTTATTGGGGGCTACGAACACTGAAGCTTTCTTT.

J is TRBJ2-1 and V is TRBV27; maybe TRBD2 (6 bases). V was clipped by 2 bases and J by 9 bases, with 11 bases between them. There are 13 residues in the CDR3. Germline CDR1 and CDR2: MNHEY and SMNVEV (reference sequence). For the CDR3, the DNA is TGTGCCAGCAGTTTAGGGAGGACGGCTGAGCAGTTCTTC. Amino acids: CASSLGRTAEQFF.

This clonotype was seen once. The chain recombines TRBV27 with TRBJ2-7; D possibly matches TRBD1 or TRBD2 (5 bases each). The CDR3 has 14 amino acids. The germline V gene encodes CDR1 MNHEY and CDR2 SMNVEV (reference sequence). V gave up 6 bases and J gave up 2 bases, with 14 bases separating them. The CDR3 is CASSSGTEAYEQYF. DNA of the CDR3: TGTGCCAGCAGCTCCGGGACGGAAGCCTACGAGCAGTACTTC.

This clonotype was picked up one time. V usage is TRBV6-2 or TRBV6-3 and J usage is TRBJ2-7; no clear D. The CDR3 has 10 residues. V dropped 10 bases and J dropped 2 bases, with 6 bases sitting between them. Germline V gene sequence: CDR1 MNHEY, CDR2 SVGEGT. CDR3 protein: CAIGTYEQYF. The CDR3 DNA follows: TGTGCCATAGGGACCTACGAGCAGTACTTC.

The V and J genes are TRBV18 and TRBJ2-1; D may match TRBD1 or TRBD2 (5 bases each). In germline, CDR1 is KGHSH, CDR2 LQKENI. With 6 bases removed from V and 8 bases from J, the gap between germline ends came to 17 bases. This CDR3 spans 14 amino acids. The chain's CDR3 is CASSTGPTGDEQFF. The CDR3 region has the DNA TGTGCCAGCTCGACGGGACCCACTGGGGATGAGCAGTTCTTC.

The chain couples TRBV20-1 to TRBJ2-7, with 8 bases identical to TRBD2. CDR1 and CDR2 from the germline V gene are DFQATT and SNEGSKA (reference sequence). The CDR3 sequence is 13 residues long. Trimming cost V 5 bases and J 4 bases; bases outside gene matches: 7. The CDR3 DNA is TGCAGTGCTGGACGGGGGGGCGCTTACGAGCAGTACTTC. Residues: CSAGRGGAYEQYF.

Here the CDR3 DNA reads TGCAGCGTGGACTACGACAGGGGGTGGTCCACAGATACGCAGTATTTT. It yields the protein CSVDYDRGWSTDTQYF. This chain uses TRBV29-1 with TRBJ2-3, with 9 bases fitting TRBD1. CDR3 length equals 16 residues. CDR1 and CDR2 (germline): SQVTM, ANQGSEA. Trimming removed 6 bases from V and 2 bases from J; junction bases left unmatched: 12.

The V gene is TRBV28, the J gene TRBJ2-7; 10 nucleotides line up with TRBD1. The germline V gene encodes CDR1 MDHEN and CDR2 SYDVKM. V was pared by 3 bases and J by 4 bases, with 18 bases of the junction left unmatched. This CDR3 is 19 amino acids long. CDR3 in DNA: TGTGCCAGCAGTTTGGGCTATGGGACAGGGGAAAAAGAGGATTACGAGCAGTACTTC. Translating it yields CASSLGYGTGEKEDYEQYF.

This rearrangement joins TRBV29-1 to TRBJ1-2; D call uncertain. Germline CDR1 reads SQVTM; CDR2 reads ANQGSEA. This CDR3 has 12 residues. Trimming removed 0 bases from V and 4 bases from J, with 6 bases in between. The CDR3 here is CSVEDRGYGYTF. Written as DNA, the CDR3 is TGCAGCGTTGAAGATCGAGGCTATGGCTACACCTTC.

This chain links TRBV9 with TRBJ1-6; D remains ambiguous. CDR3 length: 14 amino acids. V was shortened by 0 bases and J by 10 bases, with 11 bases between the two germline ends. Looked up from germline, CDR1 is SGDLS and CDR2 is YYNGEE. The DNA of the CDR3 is TGTGCCAGCAGCGTAGAGGCCTTAATATCACCCCTCCACTTT. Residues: CASSVEALISPLHF.

CDR3 region: CSAWDRESSYNEQFF. The CDR3 DNA follows: TGCAGTGCTTGGGACAGAGAGAGCTCCTACAATGAGCAGTTCTTC. The chain is built from TRBV20-1 and TRBJ2-1; 7 positions agree with TRBD1. CDR1 and CDR2 from the germline V gene are DFQATT and SNEGSKA (reference sequence). V gave up 5 bases and J gave up 0 bases; unmatched junction bases: 7. This CDR3 comprises 15 residues.

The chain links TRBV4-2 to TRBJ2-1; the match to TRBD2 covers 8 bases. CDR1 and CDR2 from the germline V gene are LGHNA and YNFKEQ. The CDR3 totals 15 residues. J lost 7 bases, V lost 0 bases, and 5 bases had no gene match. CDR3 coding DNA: TGTGCCAGCAGCCAAGAGGGGGGACTAGAGAATGAGCAGTTCTTC. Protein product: CASSQEGGLENEQFF.

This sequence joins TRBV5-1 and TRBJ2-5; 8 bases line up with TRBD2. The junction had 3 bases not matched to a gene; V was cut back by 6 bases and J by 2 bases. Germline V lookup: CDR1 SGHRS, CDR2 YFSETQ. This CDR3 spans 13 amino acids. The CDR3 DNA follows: TGCGCCAGCAAACTAGCGGTACAAGAGACCCAGTACTTC. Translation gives CASKLAVQETQYF. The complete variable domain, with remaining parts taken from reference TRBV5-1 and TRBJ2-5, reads KAGVTQTPRYLIKTRGQQVTLSCSPISGHRSVSWYQQTPGQGLQFLFEYFSETQRNKGNFPGRFSGRQFSNSRSEMNVSTLELGDSALYLCASKLAVQETQYFGPGTRLLVL.

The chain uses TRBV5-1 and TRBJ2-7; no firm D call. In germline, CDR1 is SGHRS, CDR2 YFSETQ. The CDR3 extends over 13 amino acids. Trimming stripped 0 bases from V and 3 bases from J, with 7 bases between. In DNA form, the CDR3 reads TGCGCCAGCAGCTTGGTAGGAAACTACGAGCAGTACTTC. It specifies CASSLVGNYEQYF.

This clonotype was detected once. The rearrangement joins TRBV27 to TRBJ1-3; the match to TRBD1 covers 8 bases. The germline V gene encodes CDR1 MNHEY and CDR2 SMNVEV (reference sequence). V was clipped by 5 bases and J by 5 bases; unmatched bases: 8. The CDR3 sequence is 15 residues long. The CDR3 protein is CASSNRTGLRNTIYF. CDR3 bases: TGTGCCAGCAGTAATCGGACAGGGTTGCGAAACACCATATATTTT.

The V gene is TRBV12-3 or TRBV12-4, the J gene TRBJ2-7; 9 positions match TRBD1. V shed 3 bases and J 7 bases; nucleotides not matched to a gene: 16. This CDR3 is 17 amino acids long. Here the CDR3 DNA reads TGTGCCAGCAGTTTTCTTGGGACAGGGTCTGTAGTTGGAGAGCAGTACTTC. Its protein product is CASSFLGTGSVVGEQYF.